The next 23 T cell receptor beta chains were all read from a single sample in a study of blood T cell repertoires in COVID-19 (dated by TCRdb to about 2020). The method was the immunoSEQ multiplex PCR assay. Sourced from immuneACCESS, this table was stored by TCRdb with only in-frame sequences that have V and J called. A share of the clones is absent; for the studies checked, an unresolved V gene accounts for under half, and the remainder has no known explanation. For this sample the table gives fewer than 250,000 clones, of which roughly 80% were detected only once. Approximately 4.9% of the sample lies in the top ten. The sequenced material came from PBMCs or T cells enriched from blood (not recorded which). These receptors came from a woman aged 45-65 years who had been exposed to COVID-19.

The genes are TRBV7-9 and TRBJ2-5; 7 nucleotides match TRBD1. This CDR3 region has 16 residues. The V segment lost 5 bases and the J segment 4 bases; nucleotides outside the gene matches: 13. CDR1 is SEHNR and CDR2 is FQNEAQ in the germline V gene (reference sequence). CDR3 amino acids: CASSRFRTGGPETQYF. For the CDR3, the DNA is TGTGCCAGCAGCAGATTTAGGACAGGTGGCCCAGAGACCCAGTACTTC.

The rearrangement uses TRBV11-2 and TRBJ2-1, with TRBD2 matching over 7 bases. CDR3 length: 14 residues. Germline values: CDR1 SGHAT, CDR2 FQNNGV. Trimming cost V 0 bases and J 7 bases; bases outside gene matches: 3. The CDR3: CASSLDRAGNEQFF. In nucleotides, the CDR3 is TGTGCCAGCAGCTTAGATCGAGCGGGGAATGAGCAGTTCTTC.

The gene calls are TRBV19 and TRBJ2-1; possible D gene TRBD2, 5 bases. Trimming removed 5 bases from V and 1 base from J, with 9 bases in between. The length of the CDR3 is 14 residues. From germline, CDR1 is LNHDA and CDR2 SQIVND (reference sequence). CDR3 residues: CASSLASSYNEQFF. CDR3 sequence (DNA): TGTGCCAGTAGTCTAGCCAGTTCCTACAATGAGCAGTTCTTC.

V usage is TRBV4-3 and J usage is TRBJ2-2; a weak D match, TRBD1 (6 bases). Trimming removed 0 bases from V and 4 bases from J, with 9 bases in between. CDR1 and CDR2 (germline): LGHNA, YSLEER. The CDR3 is 15 amino acids. CDR3 DNA sequence: TGCGCCAGCAGCCAAGAGGGGGCCGGCACCGGGGAGCTGTTTTTT. Amino acid sequence: CASSQEGAGTGELFF.

This chain uses TRBV5-6 with TRBJ1-3, with TRBD1 matching 7 bases. Germline V gives CDR1 SGHDT, CDR2 YYEEEE. The V segment lost 4 bases and the J segment 2 bases; nucleotides outside the gene matches: 9. The CDR3 totals 16 residues. The CDR3 coding sequence is TGTGCCAGCAGCCTGATTGAGGGGGCAGCTGGAAACACCATATATTTT. It translates to CASSLIEGAAGNTIYF.

V and J are TRBV30 and TRBJ1-1, with D possibly being TRBD1 (5 bases). The V end was cut by 4 bases, the J end by 9 bases, with 12 bases between. The CDR3 totals 11 residues. Germline CDR1 and CDR2: GTSNPN and SVGIG (reference sequence). The CDR3 DNA reads TGTGCCTGGACCCGACAGATACAAGCTTTCTTT. Translation: CAWTRQIQAFF.

The chain employs TRBV29-1 and TRBJ2-7; TRBD1 matches at 7 bases. J lost 3 bases, V lost 0 bases, and 2 bases had no gene match. CDR1 is SQVTM, CDR2 ANQGSEA, per germline. The CDR3 sequence is 13 residues long. This chain's CDR3 is CSVEDAGGYEQYF. CDR3 nucleotides: TGCAGCGTTGAAGATGCAGGGGGCTACGAGCAGTACTTC.

The chain links TRBV28 to TRBJ1-1; 9 nucleotides align to TRBD1. CDR3 length: 16 residues. Trimming at V came to 7 bases and at J to 6 bases, leaving 15 bases not matched to a gene. Per germline, CDR1 MDHEN and CDR2 SYDVKM. The CDR3 coding sequence is TGTGCCAGCACCACGGTGGGGTTACAGGGGGCAGCTGAAGCTTTCTTT. It translates to CASTTVGLQGAAEAFF.

The chain employs TRBV28 and TRBJ1-1, with D possibly TRBD1 on 6 matching bases. The CDR3 consists of 12 residues. Trimming left V 3 bases short and J 9 bases short, with 11 bases between. Germline CDR1 and CDR2: MDHEN and SYDVKM. The CDR3 DNA reads as TGTGCCAGCAGTTTCAGGGGCTGGCAAGCTTTCTTT. Encoded protein: CASSFRGWQAFF. Full variable domain (remainder filled in from reference TRBV28 and TRBJ1-1): DVKVTQSSRYLVKRTGEKVFLECVQDMDHENMFWYRQDPGLGLRLIYFSYDVKMKEKGDIPEGYSVSREKKERFSLILESASTNQTSMYLCASSFRGWQAFFGQGTRLTVV.

The chain is built from TRBV12-3 or TRBV12-4 and TRBJ1-3, with unresolved D. The V end was cut by 8 bases, the J end by 8 bases, with 13 bases between. CDR3 length equals 12 residues. CDR3 region: CASGEYVDTIYF. Written as DNA, the CDR3 is TGTGCCAGCGGGGAGTATGTGGACACCATATATTTT.

The chain couples TRBV27 to TRBJ1-2; D is perhaps TRBD1 (6 bases). The V gene lost 8 bases and the J gene lost 8 bases, with 18 bases spanning the gap. The CDR3 contains 13 residues. Per the germline V gene, CDR1 is MNHEY and CDR2 is SMNVEV (reference sequence). CDR3 sequence (DNA): TGTGCCAGCTCCCTGGGGGGGGGCTTCGGCTACACCTTC. This encodes CASSLGGGFGYTF.

V and J are TRBV2 and TRBJ1-3; D is perhaps TRBD1 (5 bases). The CDR3 contains 13 residues. V was cut by 5 bases and J by 3 bases, with 8 bases left in between. Germline assignment: CDR1 SNHLY and CDR2 FYNNEI. The DNA for the CDR3 is TGTGCCAGCAGTCAGGGTATTGGAAACACCATATATTTT. Protein: CASSQGIGNTIYF.

The count of this clone is one. The chain uses TRBV10-2 and TRBJ2-1, with 9 bases aligning to TRBD1. The CDR3 extends over 15 amino acids. The germline CDR1 and CDR2 sequences are WSHSY and SAAADI. V gave up 3 bases and J gave up 5 bases; unmatched junction bases: 5. CDR3 in DNA: TGCGCCAGCAGTGAAAGACAGGGGGAGAACAATGAGCAGTTCTTC. Encoded protein: CASSERQGENNEQFF.

The CDR3 protein is CAITRQGYGDTQYF. CDR3 DNA: TGTGCCATCACGAGACAGGGGTATGGAGATACGCAGTATTTT. The chain has TRBV10-3 and TRBJ2-3, with TRBD1 identical over 8 bases. Germline V CDR1 and CDR2: ENHRY, SYGVKD. Trimming took 7 bases from V and 5 from J; bases not matched to a gene: 8. There are 14 residues in the CDR3.

This chain links TRBV7-9 with TRBJ2-5; 16 nucleotides match TRBD2. The CDR3 spans 19 residues. Germline V gene lookup returns CDR1 SEHNR and CDR2 FQNEAQ (reference sequence). Germline trimming cut 4 bases from V and 0 bases from J; bases unmatched to any gene: 8. The CDR3 DNA reads as TGTGCCAGCAGCTACTTGGGACTAGCGGGGGGGGCTAACCAAGAGACCCAGTACTTC. The encoded protein is CASSYLGLAGGANQETQYF.

This chain uses TRBV4-1 with TRBJ2-2; 9 bases are shared with TRBD2. The CDR3 is 16 residues long. J lost 6 bases, V lost 3 bases, and 8 bases had no gene match. Germline CDR1 is MGHRA and CDR2 is YSYEKL. CDR3 protein: CASSQSGGPSSGELFF. CDR3 coding DNA: TGCGCCAGCAGCCAGAGCGGGGGGCCTAGTTCCGGGGAGCTGTTTTTT.

This clone was recorded once. This chain joins TRBV28 and TRBJ1-1; TRBD1 might be the D (5 bases). V shed 4 bases and J shed 5 bases, with 11 bases lying between them. The germline V gene has CDR1 MDHEN and CDR2 SYDVKM. The CDR3 has 13 residues. This chain's CDR3 is CASSWGRVTEAFF. CDR3 bases: TGTGCCAGCAGTTGGGGCAGGGTGACTGAAGCTTTCTTT.

J is TRBJ1-1 and V is TRBV5-1; no definite D call. Per germline, CDR1 SGHRS and CDR2 YFSETQ. Deletions cut 7 bases from V and 4 bases from J, with 23 bases between. The CDR3 is made up of 16 amino acids. CDR3 nucleotide sequence: TGCGCCAGCCAATTGTCCCTGGCCGGGAAGGGCACTGAAGCTTTCTTT. Translation gives CASQLSLAGKGTEAFF.

The chain carries TRBV28 and TRBJ1-1; possibly TRBD1 for D (6 bases). The CDR3 is made up of 13 amino acids. CDR1 and CDR2 (germline): MDHEN, SYDVKM. The V and J ends lost 6 bases and 5 bases respectively, with 13 bases between them. The CDR3 DNA reads as TGTGCCAGCAGCAGGGGACCGAGGACTGAAGCTTTCTTT. As protein: CASSRGPRTEAFF.

This clone has only one observation. The rearrangement uses TRBV4-2 and TRBJ1-6, with a tentative D call TRBD1 (5 bases). Germline V gives CDR1 LGHNA, CDR2 YNFKEQ. The germline V and J ends were trimmed by 6 bases and 0 bases, with 12 bases remaining between them. The CDR3 loop spans 16 amino acids. CDR3 sequence reads: CASRMGGASYNSPLHF. In DNA form, the CDR3 reads TGTGCCAGCAGAATGGGGGGTGCCTCCTATAATTCACCCCTCCACTTT.

A note on this clone: Germline is not matched at one junction end, which may reflect a read error. The V gene is TRBV6-5, the J gene TRBJ2-2; TRBD1 matches 7 bases. The V gene's germline CDR1 is MNHEY and CDR2 SVGAGI. The CDR3 is 15 amino acids. Here the CDR3 reads CVSTSPGQAHGELFF. DNA for the CDR3: TGTGTCAGCACCAGCCCCGGACAGGCTCACGGGGAGCTGTTTTTT.

This chain connects TRBV6-1 to TRBJ2-4; maybe TRBD1 (5 bases). In germline, CDR1 is MNHNS, CDR2 SASEGT. V gave up 2 bases and J gave up 2 bases, with 10 bases separating them. This CDR3 has 15 amino acids. The CDR3 region is CASSEWAGSKNIQYF. CDR3 DNA: TGTGCCAGCAGTGAATGGGCAGGGTCCAAAAACATTCAGTACTTC.

The chain has TRBV3-1 (or the pseudogene TRBV3-2) and TRBJ1-2; 8 bases fit TRBD1. Germline values: CDR1 LGHDT, CDR2 YNNKEL (reference sequence). This CDR3 is built from 14 residues. With 4 bases clipped from V and 7 bases from J, the junction kept 8 bases outside the gene matches. CDR3 loop: CASSPGTGAAGYTF. The CDR3 region has the DNA TGTGCCAGCAGCCCCGGGACAGGTGCTGCTGGCTACACCTTC.